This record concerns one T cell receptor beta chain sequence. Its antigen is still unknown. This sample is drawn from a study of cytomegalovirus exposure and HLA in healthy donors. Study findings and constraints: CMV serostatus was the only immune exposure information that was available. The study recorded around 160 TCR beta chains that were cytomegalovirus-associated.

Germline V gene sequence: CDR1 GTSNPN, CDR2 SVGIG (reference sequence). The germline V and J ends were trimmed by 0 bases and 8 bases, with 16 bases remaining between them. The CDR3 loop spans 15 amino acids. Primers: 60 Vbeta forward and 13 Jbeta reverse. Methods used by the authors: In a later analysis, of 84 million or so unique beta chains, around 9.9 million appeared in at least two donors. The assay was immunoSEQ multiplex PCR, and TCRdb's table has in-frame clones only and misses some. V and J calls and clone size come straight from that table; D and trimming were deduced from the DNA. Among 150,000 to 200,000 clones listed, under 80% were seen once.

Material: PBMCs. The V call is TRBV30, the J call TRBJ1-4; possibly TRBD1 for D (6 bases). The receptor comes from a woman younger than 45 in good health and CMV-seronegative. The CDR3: CAWSVQGQGNEKLFF. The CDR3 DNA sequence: TGTGCCTGGAGTGTACAAGGCCAGGGGAACGAAAAACTGTTTTTT.